The sequence of this T cell receptor beta chain was determined in a study of blood T cell repertoires in COVID-19. About the study: In each case, the material was cDNA or gDNA derived from T cells, B-cell-depleted T cells, or PBMCs.

TCRdb's copy holds only in-frame clones and misses some; the assay was immunoSEQ multiplex PCR. Of around 130,000 clones in the sample, about 80% were seen once. Looked up from germline, CDR1 is LGHNA and CDR2 is YNFKEQ. The CDR3 extends over 16 amino acids. The V and J ends lost 4 bases and 5 bases, in that order; junction bases with no gene match: 9. The specimen sequenced was peripheral blood. V gene TRBV4-2 combines with J gene TRBJ2-3; the match to TRBD1 covers 10 bases. This receptor was obtained from a woman in her fifties or sixties with acute or convalescent COVID-19. The CDR3 DNA sequence: TGTGCCAGCAGCCGGGGGACAGGGGAAGAGGGAGATACGCAGTATTTT. It yields the protein CASSRGTGEEGDTQYF.